This T cell receptor beta chain was identified during a study of T cell responses to AZD1222 COVID-19 vaccine. For this clone: Its antigen is unknown.

Clones were read by immunoSEQ multiplex PCR, and TCRdb kept only the in-frame ones, dropping some. Of 45,000 to 65,000 clones listed, approximately 80% are singletons. The study, taken as a whole, reports: Females made up more of the donors, who were largely white British, and clonal diversity may have come out too low. With dominance at 160-218 and 743-854, vaccine-associated CD4 TCRs spanned spike.

The receptor was isolated from an adult who received the AZD1222 COVID-19 vaccine. Sequencing was performed on peripheral blood, taken 28 days after the second AZD1222 dose.

The CDR3: CASSVRTEGYGYTF. The CDR3 bases are TGTGCCAGCTCCGTTAGGACCGAGGGCTATGGCTACACCTTC. The chain is built from TRBV18 and TRBJ1-2; D remains unclear. V was pared by 6 bases and J by 4 bases, with 15 bases between. CDR1 is KGHSH and CDR2 is LQKENI in the germline V gene. CDR3 length: 14 residues.